This TCR beta chain derives from a study of blood T cell repertoires in COVID-19. Study in general: Whether acute or convalescent, the COVID-19 samples came from the United States, Italy and Spain. The analysed material was cDNA or gDNA that came from T cells, B-cell-depleted T cells, or PBMCs.

Authors' data handling: From reference gene primer amplification, estimates of nucleated cell counts were derived. TCRdb's table, derived via immunoSEQ multiplex PCR, lists solely in-frame clones and lacks some. The D gene and trimming were derived from the DNA, and the V and J assignments and clone size from that table. The table has fewer than 20,000 clones, roughly 84% seen once. Germline values: CDR1 SEHNR, CDR2 FQNEAQ (reference sequence). The V gene end was trimmed by 1 base and the J gene end by 4 bases; junction bases not matched to a gene: 7. The length of the CDR3 is 16 residues. This sequence joins TRBV7-9 and TRBJ2-7; 10 bases match TRBD2. The specimen was peripheral blood. This clonotype originated in a man in his forties with active COVID-19. The CDR3, as DNA: TGTGCCAGCAGCTTAGATCCTAGCGGGAGACGATACGAGCAGTACTTC. Translation: CASSLDPSGRRYEQYF.